These 20 T cell receptor beta chains originate from one sample sequenced in a study of blood T cell repertoires in COVID-19. Sequencing was performed with immunoSEQ multiplex PCR; in TCRdb, only in-frame clones are kept and a portion is missing. The data show over 120,000 clones, approximately 80% seen once. Specimen: peripheral blood. The receptors shown here come from an elderly woman with acute or convalescent COVID-19.

This chain uses TRBV3-1 (or the pseudogene TRBV3-2) with TRBJ2-4; D ambiguous. V shed 2 bases and J shed 0 bases, with 14 bases lying between them. The germline V gene encodes CDR1 LGHDT and CDR2 YNNKEL (reference sequence). The CDR3 is 17 amino acids. CDR3 sequence reads: CASSQRRRSLAKNIQYF. As DNA, the CDR3 is TGTGCCAGCAGCCAAAGACGGCGGTCACTAGCCAAAAACATTCAGTACTTC.

The V call is TRBV12-3 or TRBV12-4, the J call TRBJ1-2; D is possibly TRBD1 (6 bases). The CDR3 covers 13 residues. The germline V and J ends were trimmed by 6 bases and 3 bases, with 11 bases remaining between them. The chain's CDR3 is CASSRQDHYGYTF. CDR3 bases: TGTGCCAGCAGCCGACAGGACCACTATGGCTACACCTTC.

V gene TRBV7-2 combines with J gene TRBJ1-1; TRBD1 is a possible D gene (5 bases). This CDR3 is built from 13 residues. Germline CDR1 and CDR2: SGHTA and FQGNSA. V shed 5 bases and J shed 3 bases, with 10 bases lying between them. The DNA for the CDR3 is TGTGCCAGCAGCCTAGGGGAGTACACTGAAGCTTTCTTT. Its translation: CASSLGEYTEAFF.

The J gene is TRBJ1-6, the V gene TRBV27; the D gene is possibly TRBD1 (5 bases). CDR1 is MNHEY and CDR2 is SMNVEV in the germline V gene (reference sequence). The CDR3 totals 14 residues. The V and J ends lost 6 bases and 5 bases respectively, with 11 bases between them. The CDR3 protein is CASREGSHNSPLHF. The CDR3 DNA sequence: TGTGCCAGCAGGGAGGGGAGTCATAATTCACCCCTCCACTTT.

The rearrangement links TRBV2 to TRBJ1-1; TRBD1 is a possible D gene (5 bases). V was shortened by 6 bases and J by 1 base, with 15 bases between the two germline ends. The V gene's germline CDR1 is SNHLY and CDR2 FYNNEI. This CDR3 comprises 15 residues. The chain's CDR3 is CASSFQGHPNTEAFF. The CDR3 DNA reads TGTGCCAGCAGCTTCCAAGGACATCCGAACACTGAAGCTTTCTTT.

The chain joins TRBV5-6 to TRBJ2-5; D perhaps matches TRBD2 (6 bases). The CDR3 contains 15 residues. Germline loops: CDR1 SGHDT, CDR2 YYEEEE. The germline V and J ends were trimmed by 4 bases and 5 bases, with 18 bases remaining between them. The CDR3 nucleotides read TGTGCCAGCAGCCACGGGGGAGAAGGGCGGGAGACCCAGTACTTC. Encoded protein: CASSHGGEGRETQYF.

The chain is built from TRBV2 and TRBJ2-3, with 14 bases that match TRBD2. This CDR3 spans 16 amino acids. The V and J ends lost 6 bases and 1 base, in that order; junction bases with no gene match: 3. Germline CDR1 reads SNHLY; CDR2 reads FYNNEI. The CDR3 loop is CASRAGLAGGTDTQYF. DNA for the CDR3: TGTGCCAGCAGGGCGGGACTAGCGGGGGGCACAGATACGCAGTATTTT.

The rearrangement joins TRBV10-3 to TRBJ2-7, with TRBD2 matching over 11 bases. Germline V lookup: CDR1 ENHRY, CDR2 SYGVKD. J was trimmed by 4 bases and V by 10 bases; bases with no gene match: 6. The CDR3 length is 13 residues. CDR3 DNA: TGTGCCACCGCCGGGACTAGCGGTTACGAGCAGTACTTC. This sequence encodes CATAGTSGYEQYF.

This clone was recorded a few times. This chain links TRBV20-1 with TRBJ2-7; no reliable D call. CDR1 DFQATT and CDR2 SNEGSKA come from the germline V gene (reference sequence). This CDR3 has 15 amino acids. Trimming left V 3 bases short and J 3 bases short, with 18 bases between. CDR3 protein: CSASRPHRGGYEQYF. The CDR3 DNA follows: TGCAGTGCTAGTCGACCCCATAGAGGTGGCTACGAGCAGTACTTC.

This chain links TRBV5-5 with TRBJ1-1; D may be TRBD1 (5 bases). Trimming stripped 4 bases from V and 4 bases from J, with 14 bases between. Per germline, CDR1 SGHKS and CDR2 YYEKEE (reference sequence). The CDR3 is 14 amino acids. CDR3 loop: CASSVTQGITEAFF. CDR3 bases: TGTGCCAGCAGCGTGACGCAGGGTATCACTGAAGCTTTCTTT.

This clone was counted a few times. The rearrangement joins TRBV5-6 to TRBJ1-6; D may be TRBD1 (5 bases). Germline CDR1 SGHDT, CDR2 YYEEEE. The V end lost 3 bases, the J end lost 8 bases, and 15 bases lay between the germline ends. The CDR3 runs 15 residues. This chain's CDR3 is CASSSGVGAYSPLHF. Here the CDR3 DNA reads TGTGCCAGCAGCTCGGGGGTGGGCGCGTATTCACCCCTCCACTTT. The variable domain in full, completed from reference TRBV5-6 and TRBJ1-6, reads DAGVTQSPTHLIKTRGQQVTLRCSPKSGHDTVSWYQQALGQGPQFIFQYYEEEERQRGNFPDRFSGHQFPNYSSELNVNALLLGDSALYLCASSSGVGAYSPLHFGNGTRLTVT.

The chain recombines TRBV9 with TRBJ2-2; 8 bases match TRBD1. This CDR3 is 20 amino acids long. Germline V gene lookup returns CDR1 SGDLS and CDR2 YYNGEE. J lost 2 bases, V lost 3 bases, and 18 bases had no gene match. Here the CDR3 DNA reads TGTGCCAGCAGCGCGAATAGGGACAGGTGGACTACCGCCAACACCGGGGAGCTGTTTTTT. Encoded protein: CASSANRDRWTTANTGELFF.

Comments on this clone: The junction differs from germline at one of its ends, possibly a read error. The chain couples TRBV10-2 to TRBJ1-4; TRBD1 agrees at 8 bases. The CDR3 totals 15 residues. CDR1 is WSHSY and CDR2 is SAAADI in the germline V gene. CDR3 sequence reads: CASCDRTGGSEKLFF. DNA for the CDR3: TGCGCCAGCTGTGATCGTACAGGGGGAAGTGAAAAACTGTTTTTT.

The chain links TRBV3-1 (or the pseudogene TRBV3-2) to TRBJ2-7; 8 bases map to TRBD1. The CDR3 totals 14 residues. The germline gives CDR1 LGHDT, CDR2 YNNKEL (reference sequence). The ends lost 4 bases at V and 5 bases at J; junction bases unmatched: 7. CDR3 sequence (DNA): TGTGCCAGCAGCCTGACAGGGGATATGGACGAGCAGTACTTC. It encodes CASSLTGDMDEQYF.

This clone was seen more than once but under ten times. V gene TRBV7-8 combines with J gene TRBJ1-1; 7 positions agree with TRBD1. The germline V gene has CDR1 SGHVS and CDR2 FQNEAQ. CDR3 length equals 14 residues. The ends lost 5 bases at V and 4 bases at J; junction bases unmatched: 7. CDR3 nucleotides: TGTGCCAGCAGCGTACAGGGGCGTCCCACTGAAGCTTTCTTT. Residues: CASSVQGRPTEAFF.

This chain joins TRBV6-5 and TRBJ2-7; 8 nucleotides match TRBD2. Germline V gives CDR1 MNHEY, CDR2 SVGAGI. The CDR3 consists of 15 residues. V gave up 7 bases and J gave up 4 bases; unmatched junction bases: 12. The CDR3 is CASNSGGRPLYEQYF. CDR3 sequence (DNA): TGTGCCAGCAACAGCGGGGGCCGGCCCCTTTACGAGCAGTACTTC.

The V call is TRBV7-2, the J call TRBJ1-5; a weak D match, TRBD1 (5 bases). The ends were cut back, 5 bases at V and 7 bases at J, with 18 bases in the middle. CDR1 is SGHTA and CDR2 is FQGNSA in the germline V gene. The CDR3 covers 15 residues. CDR3 in amino acids: CASSVGGVREQPQHF. As DNA, the CDR3 is TGTGCCAGCAGCGTCGGGGGGGTCCGGGAGCAGCCCCAGCATTTT.

The V call is TRBV19, the J call TRBJ2-3; D is possibly TRBD2 (7 bases). V dropped 6 bases and J dropped 6 bases, with 19 bases sitting between them. The CDR3 contains 15 residues. Per germline, CDR1 LNHDA and CDR2 SQIVND (reference sequence). DNA for the CDR3: TGTGCCAGTAGGGTGAGGGGGGGAAACATGGATACGCAGTATTTT. Protein product: CASRVRGGNMDTQYF.

This clone was counted a few times. The chain joins TRBV2 to TRBJ1-4; D remains ambiguous. The CDR3 covers 13 residues. Germline loops: CDR1 SNHLY, CDR2 FYNNEI. Trimming removed 2 bases at V and 2 bases at J, with 3 bases between. The CDR3 spells CASSESTNEKLFF. Here the CDR3 DNA reads TGTGCCAGCAGTGAAAGCACTAATGAAAAACTGTTTTTT.

Only one count was recorded for this clone. The chain links TRBV2 to TRBJ1-2; possibly TRBD1 for D (6 bases). The CDR3 is 13 amino acids. CDR1 and CDR2 (germline): SNHLY, FYNNEI. Trimming cost V 7 bases and J 5 bases, with 14 bases left between them. CDR3 in amino acids: CASTADRPYGYTF. The CDR3, as DNA: TGTGCCAGCACTGCGGACAGACCGTATGGCTACACCTTC.